This T cell receptor beta chain was obtained from a study of OX40 agonist ivuxolimab in advanced cancers. Overall study findings and caveats: With doses of 0.1-3.0 mg/kg, partial responders showed among the lowest clonal expansion. CD4+ and CD8+ T cells in blood underwent clonal expansion by week 6 at 0.1 to 3.0 mg/kg.

Samples of blood were obtained at baseline, on cycle 4 day 1, and on cycle 7 day 1. This table comes from immunoSEQ multiplex PCR, and its TCRdb copy is limited to in-frame clones, with some not included. The data show tens of thousands of clones, more than 90% seen once. As to this clone: The antigen remains unidentified.

CDR3 size: 18 residues. Germline V gives CDR1 LNHNV, CDR2 YYDKDF (reference sequence). V shed 3 bases, J shed 9 bases, and the junction held 20 bases outside the gene matches. This chain joins TRBV15 and TRBJ1-3; TRBD1 matches at 7 bases. The clonotype comes from an adult with an advanced solid tumor such as melanoma, head and neck, liver or kidney cancer. Sequenced here: CD4+ or CD8+ T cells sorted from blood, sampled in a trial of the OX40 agonist ivuxolimab. CDR3 amino acids: CATSSTTTPDRHSSTIYF. The CDR3 bases are TGTGCCACCAGCAGCACCACCACACCGGACAGGCATTCTTCCACCATATATTTT.